This T cell receptor beta chain stems from a study of blood T cell repertoires in COVID-19. Overall study: The analysed material was cDNA or gDNA that came from T cells, B-cell-depleted T cells, or PBMCs.

Seattle patients were enrolled during active infection and followed longitudinally. The J segment lost 2 bases and the V segment lost 5 bases, leaving 5 bases of the junction unmatched. This CDR3 region has 15 residues. Germline V CDR1 and CDR2: SGHDT, YYEEEE. Profiling relied on immunoSEQ multiplex PCR, and the TCRdb table lists in-frame clones only, not all of them. The sample holds about 150,000 clones, 70% to 90% seen once. This clone was seen a single time. The TCR comes from a woman aged 55-70 years with COVID-19, enrolled during active disease. The chain combines TRBV5-6 with TRBJ1-5, with 9 bases aligning to TRBD1. Sequencing used peripheral blood. The CDR3 here is CASRPWDRGNQPQHF. The CDR3 bases are TGTGCCAGCAGACCTTGGGACAGGGGCAATCAGCCCCAGCATTTT.